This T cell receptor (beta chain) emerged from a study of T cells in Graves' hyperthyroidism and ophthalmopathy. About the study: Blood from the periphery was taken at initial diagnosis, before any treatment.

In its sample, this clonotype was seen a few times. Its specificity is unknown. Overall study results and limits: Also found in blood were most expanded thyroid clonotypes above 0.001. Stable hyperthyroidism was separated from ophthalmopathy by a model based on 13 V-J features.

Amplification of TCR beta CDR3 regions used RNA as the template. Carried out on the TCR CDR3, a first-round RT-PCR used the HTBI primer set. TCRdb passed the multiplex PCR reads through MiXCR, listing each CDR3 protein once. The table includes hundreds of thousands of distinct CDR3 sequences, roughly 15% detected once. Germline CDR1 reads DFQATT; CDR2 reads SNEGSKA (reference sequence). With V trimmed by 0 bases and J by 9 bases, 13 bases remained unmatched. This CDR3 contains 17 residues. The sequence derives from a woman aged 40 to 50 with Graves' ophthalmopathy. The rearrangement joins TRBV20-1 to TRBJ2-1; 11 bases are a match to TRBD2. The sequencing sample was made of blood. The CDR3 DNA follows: TGCAGTGCTAGAGATCCGCGTAGCGGGAGGGCCTTGAGTGAGCAGTTCTTC. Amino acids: CSARDPRSGRALSEQFF.